These 14 T cell receptor beta chains share one sample of origin, sequenced in a study of tumor-infiltrating lymphocytes in primary liver carcinoma (dated by TCRdb to the late 2010s). Instrument on record: Illumina HiSeq 2500. Using a constant-region primer and ProtoScript II reverse transcriptase, TCRbeta-specific cDNA was reverse-transcribed from 500 to 650 ng total RNA. Three nested multiplex PCR rounds, following a slightly modified ARM-PCR procedure, were used to build the TCRbeta libraries. Each of the first two PCR rounds ran for roughly 9 cycles and used multiplex TRBV1-TRBV30 forward primers together with a Cbeta reverse primer. TCRdb trimmed the raw reads at Q25, called clones with MiXCR and kept productive beta chains. Duplicate CDR3 protein sequences are folded into a single record with the most common DNA and genes. The sample table lists 90,000 to 150,000 distinct CDR3 sequences, 55% to 65% of them with a count of one. The biggest ten clones account for about a tenth of the sample.

Total RNA and DNA were co-extracted without cell sorting from roughly 20-30 mg of bulk tissue using the AllPrep DNA/RNA mini kit. Sequencing used liver tumor tissue from sampling region 1. Read against the paper, the sample's cell subset or site label means: tumor region T1, superior pole. The source is a woman between 55 and 75 years old with primary liver carcinoma and hepatitis B virus infection.

With respect to this clonotype: With a much larger clone just one base away, this may be a read error. The V call is TRBV10-2, the J call TRBJ2-7, with TRBD1 matching over 7 bases. Germline-derived CDR1 and CDR2 are WSHSY and SAAADI. The CDR3 is 11 amino acids. CDR3 residues: CASGDSYVQYF. The CDR3 bases are TGCGCCAGCGGGGACAGCTACGTGCAGTACTTC.

As concerns this clonotype: Given a much more abundant clone one base away, this may be a read error. The CDR3 reads CTSSQESGRSHSPLHF. The DNA of the CDR3 is TGTACCAGCAGCCAAGAGTCCGGGAGGAGTCATTCACCCCTCCACTTT. The chain links TRBV4-2 to TRBJ1-6; D unclear. The CDR3 spans 16 residues. CDR1 and CDR2 (germline): LGHNA, YNFKEQ.

With respect to this clonotype: A junction boundary mismatches the germline segment, possibly from a read error. CDR3 region: CASSGTGGSGANVLTF. The CDR3 DNA is TGTGCCAGCAGTGGGACAGGGGGCTCTGGTGCCAACGTCCTGACTTTC. V gene TRBV6-4 combines with J gene TRBJ2-6; 11 positions match TRBD1. Germline V CDR1 and CDR2: MRHNA, SNTAGT. CDR3 length: 16 residues.

The chain couples TRBV28 to TRBJ2-2; 7 nucleotides align to TRBD1. J lost 7 bases, V lost 6 bases, and 8 bases had no gene match. Per the germline V gene, CDR1 is MDHEN and CDR2 is SYDVKM. This CDR3 has 14 residues. The CDR3 reads CASSKRGGFGELFF. The CDR3 DNA follows: TGTGCCAGCAGCAAGAGAGGGGGCTTCGGGGAGCTGTTTTTT.

This chain connects TRBV5-1 to TRBJ2-6; D not resolved. The germline V gene encodes CDR1 SGHRS and CDR2 YFSETQ. Trimming took 4 bases from V and 0 from J, leaving 8 bases between them. This CDR3 is built from 15 residues. The CDR3: CASSTTGSGANVLTF. CDR3 DNA: TGCGCCAGCAGCACTACTGGCTCTGGGGCCAACGTCCTGACTTTC.

This clonotype was counted a few times. This sequence joins TRBV7-9 and TRBJ1-5; possibly TRBD1 for D (6 bases). The CDR3 is 16 residues long. Germline V gene data show CDR1 as SEHNR and CDR2 as FQNEAQ (reference sequence). Trimming left V 2 bases short and J 2 bases short, with 13 bases between. The CDR3, as DNA: TGTGCCAGCAGCTTATACTCTGGGGGCGGCAATCAGCCCCAGCATTTT. This sequence encodes CASSLYSGGGNQPQHF.

This clonotype was found a few times. The genes are TRBV11-2 and TRBJ2-7, with TRBD1 identical over 9 bases. The V and J ends lost 7 bases and 1 base, in that order; junction bases with no gene match: 11. The CDR3 runs 16 residues. In germline, CDR1 is SGHAT, CDR2 FQNNGV. The CDR3: CASNLVGTGLSYEQYF. The CDR3 coding sequence is TGTGCCAGCAATTTAGTGGGGACAGGGCTATCCTACGAGCAGTACTTC.

About this clonotype: At one boundary the junction diverges from the germline segment, which might be a read error. This chain joins TRBV29-1 and TRBJ2-5, with TRBD2 identical over 8 bases. In germline, CDR1 is SQVTM, CDR2 ANQGSEA. The CDR3 loop spans 14 amino acids. The chain's CDR3 is CSVAAAGAAETQYF. CDR3 nucleotides: TGCAGTGTTGCTGCAGCGGGGGCCGCAGAGACCCAGTACTTC.

This clonotype was observed at least ten times. The CDR3 region is CATSSGPASEAFF. DNA for the CDR3: TGTGCCACATCCAGCGGGCCGGCTTCTGAAGCTTTCTTT. This rearrangement joins TRBV6-1 to TRBJ1-1; no firm D call. Looked up from germline, CDR1 is MNHNS and CDR2 is SASEGT. Trimming removed 10 bases from V and 6 bases from J, with 18 bases in between. There are 13 residues in the CDR3.

Concerning this clonotype itself: No conserved phenylalanine or tryptophan is present at the end of the CDR3, so a read error is the likely explanation. The chain links TRBV12-3 or TRBV12-4 to TRBJ2-5; D assignment may be TRBD1 or TRBD2 (5 bases each). The J call is doubtful: the DNA matches TRBJ2-1 better. The CDR3 has 14 amino acids. CDR3 sequence reads: CASSPRGPWEEQFL. In DNA, the CDR3 is TGTGCCAGCAGCCCCCGGGGCCCATGGGAGGAGCAGTTCTTA.

CDR3 residues: CSETRAGGPDEQFF. As DNA, the CDR3 is TGCAGCGAGACGAGGGCAGGGGGACCTGATGAGCAGTTCTTC. This chain uses TRBV29-1 with TRBJ2-1; 7 bases match TRBD1. The germline CDR1 and CDR2 sequences are SQVTM and ANQGSEA. This CDR3 spans 14 amino acids. The J segment lost 8 bases and the V segment lost 7 bases, leaving 14 bases of the junction unmatched.

This sequence joins TRBV11-1 and TRBJ2-5; tentatively, D is TRBD1 (5 bases). The V and J ends lost 6 bases and 13 bases respectively, with 27 bases between them. Germline V gene sequence: CDR1 SGHAT, CDR2 FQDESV (reference sequence). CDR3 length: 15 residues. Written as DNA, the CDR3 is TGTGCCAGCAGTTCCCAGACTTGGGGCCAAGAGGCCCGGTACTTC. Translated: CASSSQTWGQEARYF.

A word on this clonotype: At one boundary the junction diverges from the germline segment, which might be a read error. V is TRBV5-5 and J is TRBJ2-1, with 11 bases fitting TRBD2. Germline CDR1 SGHKS, CDR2 YYEKEE (reference sequence). This CDR3 comprises 13 residues. The CDR3 bases are TGTGCCAGTATAGCGGGAGGGCCAAATGAGCAGCTCTTC. Translation: CASIAGGPNEQLF.

This clonotype was seen a single time. This may arise from a read error, as a much more abundant clone is one base away. This sequence joins TRBV10-3 and TRBJ1-1, with TRBD1 as a possible D gene (6 bases). There are 13 residues in the CDR3. V shed 6 bases and J shed 6 bases, with 14 bases lying between them. The germline V gene has CDR1 ENHRY and CDR2 SYGVKD. The CDR3 loop reads CAIRGGSDAEAFF. The DNA of the CDR3 is TGTGCCATCAGAGGGGGTAGTGACGCTGAAGCTTTCTTT.